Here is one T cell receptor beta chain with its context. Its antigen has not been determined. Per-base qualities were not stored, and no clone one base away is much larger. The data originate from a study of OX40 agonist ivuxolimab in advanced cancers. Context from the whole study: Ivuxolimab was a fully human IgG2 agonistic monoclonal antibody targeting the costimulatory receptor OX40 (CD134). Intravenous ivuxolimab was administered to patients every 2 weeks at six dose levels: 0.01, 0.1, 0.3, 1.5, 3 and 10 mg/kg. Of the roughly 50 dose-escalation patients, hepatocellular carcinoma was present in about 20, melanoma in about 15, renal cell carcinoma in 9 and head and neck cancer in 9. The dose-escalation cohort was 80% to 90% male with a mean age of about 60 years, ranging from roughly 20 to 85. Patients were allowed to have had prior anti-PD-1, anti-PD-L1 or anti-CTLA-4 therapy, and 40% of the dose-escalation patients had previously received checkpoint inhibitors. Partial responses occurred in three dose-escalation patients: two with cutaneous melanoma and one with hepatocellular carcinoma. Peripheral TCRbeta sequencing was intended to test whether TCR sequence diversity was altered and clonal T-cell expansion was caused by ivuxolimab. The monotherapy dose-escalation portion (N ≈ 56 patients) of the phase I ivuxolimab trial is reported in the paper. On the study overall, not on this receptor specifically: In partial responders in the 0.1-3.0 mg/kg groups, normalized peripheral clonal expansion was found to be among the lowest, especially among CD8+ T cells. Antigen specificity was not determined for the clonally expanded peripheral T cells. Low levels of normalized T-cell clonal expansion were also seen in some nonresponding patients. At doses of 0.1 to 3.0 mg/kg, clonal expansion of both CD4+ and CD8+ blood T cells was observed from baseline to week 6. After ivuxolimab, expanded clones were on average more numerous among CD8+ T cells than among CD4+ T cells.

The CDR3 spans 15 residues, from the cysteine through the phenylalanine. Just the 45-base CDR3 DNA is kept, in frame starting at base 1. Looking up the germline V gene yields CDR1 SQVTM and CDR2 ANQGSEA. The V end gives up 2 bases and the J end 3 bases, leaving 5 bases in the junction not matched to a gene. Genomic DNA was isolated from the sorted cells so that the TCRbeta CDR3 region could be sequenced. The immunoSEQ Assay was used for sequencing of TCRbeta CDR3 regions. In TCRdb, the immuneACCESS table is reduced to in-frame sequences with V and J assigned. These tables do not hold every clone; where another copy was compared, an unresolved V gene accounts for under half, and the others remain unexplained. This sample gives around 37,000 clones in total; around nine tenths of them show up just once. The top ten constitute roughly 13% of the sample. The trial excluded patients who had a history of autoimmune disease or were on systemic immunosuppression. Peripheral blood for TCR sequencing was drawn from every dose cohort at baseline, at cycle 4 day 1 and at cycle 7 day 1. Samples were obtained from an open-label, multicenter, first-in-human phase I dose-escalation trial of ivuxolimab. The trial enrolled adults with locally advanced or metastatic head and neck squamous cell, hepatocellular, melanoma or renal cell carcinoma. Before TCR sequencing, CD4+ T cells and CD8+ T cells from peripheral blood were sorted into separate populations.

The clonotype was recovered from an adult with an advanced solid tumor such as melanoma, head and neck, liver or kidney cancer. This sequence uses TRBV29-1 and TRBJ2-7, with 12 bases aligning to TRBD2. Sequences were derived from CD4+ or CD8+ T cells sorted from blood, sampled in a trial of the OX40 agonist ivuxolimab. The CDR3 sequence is CSVELRTSGDYEQYF. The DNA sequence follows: TGCAGCGTTGAACTTCGGACTAGCGGGGACTACGAGCAGTACTTC.